These 7 T cell receptor beta chains originate from one sample sequenced in a study of shared clonotypes between healthy human individuals. Clones were read by immunoSEQ multiplex PCR, and TCRdb kept only the in-frame ones, dropping some. The repertoire holds about half a million clones, with roughly 77% as singletons. The material sequenced was PBMCs. The receptors come from a woman between 35 and 50 years old in good health. Some clones in this sample may be carry-over from other donors' samples.

The chain links TRBV13 to TRBJ2-1, with 7 positions matching TRBD1. This CDR3 region has 15 residues. V dropped 4 bases and J dropped 5; count of bases not matched to a gene: 8. In germline, CDR1 is PRHDT, CDR2 FYEKMQ (reference sequence). The CDR3 region has the DNA TGTGCCAGCAGCTCCCGACAGGGCCAGGACAATGAGCAGTTCTTC. Translated: CASSSRQGQDNEQFF.

The chain recombines TRBV5-4 with TRBJ2-3, with 7 bases matching TRBD1. Germline V gene lookup returns CDR1 SGHNT and CDR2 YYREEE (reference sequence). V shed 4 bases and J 0 bases; nucleotides not matched to a gene: 5. The CDR3 runs to 15 residues. The CDR3: CASSEGAPSTDTQYF. The CDR3 coding sequence is TGTGCCAGCAGCGAGGGGGCCCCTAGCACAGATACGCAGTATTTT.

In regard to this clone: The junction shows a germline mismatch at one end, possibly a read error. The V and J genes are TRBV5-8 and TRBJ2-4; TRBD1 is a possible D gene (5 bases). Per germline, CDR1 SGHTS and CDR2 YDEGEE. The length of the CDR3 is 13 residues. The CDR3 nucleotides read TGTGCCAGCGGCTTGGGCAGGGTCTTCATTCAGTACTTC. This translates into CASGLGRVFIQYF.

The rearrangement joins TRBV11-2 to TRBJ2-3, with 8 bases identical to TRBD2. There are 16 residues in the CDR3. Trimming removed 2 bases from V and 3 bases from J; junction bases left unmatched: 7. Germline CDR1 SGHAT, CDR2 FQNNGV. CDR3 coding DNA: TGTGCCAGCAGCTTAAATGGACTAGCAGAAACAGATACGCAGTATTTT. Protein product: CASSLNGLAETDTQYF.

The rearrangement joins TRBV7-9 to TRBJ1-4; unclear D gene. The germline V and J ends were trimmed by 11 bases and 4 bases, with 11 bases remaining between them. This CDR3 contains 12 residues. CDR1 is SEHNR, CDR2 FQNEAQ, per germline (reference sequence). The CDR3 nucleotides are TGTGCCTCAGGCGAGGATAATGAAAAACTGTTTTTT. Amino acids: CASGEDNEKLFF.

Comments on this clone: A junction boundary mismatches the germline segment, possibly from a read error. J is TRBJ1-5 and V is TRBV5-4; D call uncertain. The CDR3 runs to 14 residues. Germline V gene data show CDR1 as SGHNT and CDR2 as YYREEE (reference sequence). Here the CDR3 DNA reads TGCGCCAGCAGCCAAGGGTTTTTGGCCCGGCCCCAGCATTTT. This translates into CASSQGFLARPQHF.

The rearrangement uses TRBV6-6 and TRBJ1-1; D might be TRBD1 (5 bases). From germline, CDR1 is MNHNY and CDR2 SVGAGI (reference sequence). Trimming took 0 bases from V and 1 from J, leaving 9 bases between them. The CDR3 sequence is 15 residues long. The CDR3 sequence is CASSYSGRANTEAFF. In DNA, the CDR3 is TGTGCCAGCAGTTACTCGGGACGGGCGAACACTGAAGCTTTCTTT.